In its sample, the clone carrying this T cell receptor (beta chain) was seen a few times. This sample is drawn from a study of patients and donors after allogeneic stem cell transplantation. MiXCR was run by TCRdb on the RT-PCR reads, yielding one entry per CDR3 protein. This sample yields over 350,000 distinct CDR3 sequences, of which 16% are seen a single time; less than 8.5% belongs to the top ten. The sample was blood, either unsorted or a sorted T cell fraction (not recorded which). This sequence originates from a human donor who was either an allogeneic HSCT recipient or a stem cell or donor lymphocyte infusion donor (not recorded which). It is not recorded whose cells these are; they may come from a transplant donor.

CDR3 coding DNA: TGTGCCAGCAGCTTGTTTCTCAATGCCAAAAACATTCAGTACTTC. This gives the protein CASSLFLNAKNIQYF. V is TRBV7-2 and J is TRBJ2-4; D ambiguous. Germline V gene sequence: CDR1 SGHTA, CDR2 FQGNSA. The CDR3 has 15 amino acids. Trimming left V 3 bases short and J 1 base short, with 10 bases between.